This TCR beta chain is drawn from a study of blood T cells in healthy people across ages. Study at large: In model experiments, template switching was able to capture about one barcoded beta molecule for every two T cells that were present.

In this sample, this clonotype turned up a few times. Its antigen is not known. The CDR3 runs 14 residues. The V end was cut by 2 bases, the J end by 6 bases, with 10 bases between. Germline V gives CDR1 SGHTA, CDR2 FQGNSA. General study findings and limits: With naive T cell percentage, TCR beta diversity showed a strong correlation. Age brought a roughly linear fall in TCR beta diversity measured per million T cells. Expanded clonotype shifts may have been confounded, as the donors had an unknown CMV status.

Combining a sample-barcoded 5' primer with a J-beta primer mix, a second PCR ran for roughly 7 to 12 cycles. MiXCR was run by TCRdb on the 5' RACE reads, yielding one entry per CDR3 protein. The table includes some 1.5 million distinct CDR3 sequences, under 30% detected once. Specimen: blood. The clonotype comes from a woman younger than 45 in good health. V usage is TRBV7-2 and J usage is TRBJ2-2; no clear D gene. Here the CDR3 reads CASSLKGYPGELFF. DNA of the CDR3: TGTGCCAGCAGCTTAAAGGGTTATCCCGGGGAGCTGTTTTTT.